This T cell receptor (beta chain) was sequenced in a study of OX40 agonist ivuxolimab in advanced cancers. At the level of the study: Anti-PD-1, anti-PD-L1 or anti-CTLA-4 therapy given earlier was allowed, and 40% had some. In three patients, partial responses were observed, one with hepatocellular carcinoma and two with cutaneous melanoma.

The protocol was immunoSEQ multiplex PCR, while the TCRdb copy is restricted to in-frame clones and leaves out a portion. The sample lists more than 60,000 clones; roughly four fifths were seen once. With 1 base removed from V and 6 bases from J, the gap between germline ends came to 15 bases. This CDR3 has 15 residues. CDR1 LNHNV and CDR2 YYDKDF come from the germline V gene (reference sequence). The sample here was CD4+ or CD8+ T cells sorted from blood, taken in a trial of the OX40 agonist ivuxolimab. This receptor was identified in an adult with an advanced solid tumor such as melanoma, head and neck, liver or kidney cancer. The chain joins TRBV15 to TRBJ1-2; the D gene is possibly TRBD1 (6 bases). The CDR3 DNA reads TGTGCCACCAGCAGAGGCGTAGACAGGTCAAATGGCTACACCTTC. Protein product: CATSRGVDRSNGYTF.